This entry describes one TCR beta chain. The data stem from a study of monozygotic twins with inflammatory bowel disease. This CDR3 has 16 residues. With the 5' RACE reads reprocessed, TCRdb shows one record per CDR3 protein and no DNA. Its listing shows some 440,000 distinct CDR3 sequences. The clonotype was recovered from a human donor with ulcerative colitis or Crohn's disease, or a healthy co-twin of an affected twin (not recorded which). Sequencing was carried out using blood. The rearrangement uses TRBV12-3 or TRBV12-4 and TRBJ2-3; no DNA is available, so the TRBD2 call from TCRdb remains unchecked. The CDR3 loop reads CASSYGGGLALDTQYF.